A selection of T cell receptor beta chains follows, all from one sample in a study of control samples from healthy donors and cancer patients. Repertoires were generated with immunoSEQ multiplex PCR, while TCRdb's copy carries only in-frame clones and drops some. The table lists 250,000 to 300,000 clones, almost 85% of them singletons. The specimen sequenced was PBMCs. The receptors derive from a woman aged 60 to 75 with lung cancer. Each CDR3 is given with its conserved first and last residue. D genes are given only for firm matches. Not every row has a clone size; where given, it reads once, few, many or a size class.

V: TRBV27; size: .; D: .; J: TRBJ2-1; length: 13; DNA: TGTGCCAGCAGTTTATGGCCCTACAATGAGCAGTTCTTC; CDR3: CASSLWPYNEQFF
V: TRBV19; size: .; D: TRBD1; J: TRBJ1-5; length: 14; DNA: TGTGCCAGTAGTATAGAACAGGGGCATCAGCCCCAGCATTTT; CDR3: CASSIEQGHQPQHF
V: TRBV24-1; size: .; D: .; J: TRBJ1-5; length: 15; DNA: TGTGCCACCAGTGATTTGGCCAGGGGAGCTCAGCCCCAGCATTTT; CDR3: CATSDLARGAQPQHF
V: TRBV25-1; size: .; D: .; J: TRBJ2-2; length: 14; DNA: TGTGCCAGCAGTGAATACCCAAACACCGGGGAGCTGTTTTTT; CDR3: CASSEYPNTGELFF
V: TRBV6-1; size: .; D: .; J: TRBJ1-4; length: 15; DNA: TGTGCCAGCAGTGAACGGTATGCAACTAATGAAAAACTGTTTTTT; CDR3: CASSERYATNEKLFF
V: TRBV28; size: .; D: .; J: TRBJ2-7; length: 14; DNA: TGTGCCAGCAGCCCTGGTGGCCCGACCTACGAGCAGTACTTC; CDR3: CASSPGGPTYEQYF
V: TRBV5-1; size: .; D: TRBD1; J: TRBJ2-3; length: 17; DNA: TGCGCCAGCAGCTCGCAGGGACAGCCTGAGCTTGGAGATACGCAGTATTTT; CDR3: CASSSQGQPELGDTQYF
V: TRBV5-1; size: .; D: .; J: TRBJ2-3; length: 15; DNA: TGCGCCAGCAGCTTGACGGGAACTCCTCTCGATACGCAGTATTTT; CDR3: CASSLTGTPLDTQYF
V: TRBV2; size: .; D: TRBD2; J: TRBJ2-5; length: 16; DNA: TGTGCCAGCAGTGACTTGGGAGGGACGGGCTGGGAGACCCAGTACTTC; CDR3: CASSDLGGTGWETQYF
V: TRBV28; size: .; D: TRBD1; J: TRBJ1-1; length: 15; DNA: TGTGCCAGCAGTTCTCCGACAGCCAGGGGGACTGAAGCTTTCTTT; CDR3: CASSSPTARGTEAFF
V: TRBV5-1; size: once; D: TRBD1; J: TRBJ1-5; length: 16; DNA: TGCGCCAGCAGCTCGAGACAGGGGGCGCAAAATCAGCCCCAGCATTTT; CDR3: CASSSRQGAQNQPQHF
V: TRBV6-5; size: .; D: TRBD1; J: TRBJ2-7; length: 15; DNA: TGTGCCAGCAGTTCCGGGACAGGTAACTCCTACGAGCAGTACTTC; CDR3: CASSSGTGNSYEQYF
V: TRBV12-3/TRBV12-4; size: .; D: .; J: TRBJ2-1; length: 13; DNA: TGTGCCAGCAGTTGGGAAGGGGCGGGTGAGCAGTTCTTC; CDR3: CASSWEGAGEQFF
V: TRBV18; size: .; D: TRBD1; J: TRBJ2-2; length: 15; DNA: TGTGCCAGCTCACCATTGACAGGGGACACCGGGGAGCTGTTTTTT; CDR3: CASSPLTGDTGELFF
V: TRBV7-2; size: .; D: .; J: TRBJ2-3; length: 13; DNA: TGTGCCAGCAGCCCCAATAGGGCAGATACGCAGTATTTT; CDR3: CASSPNRADTQYF
V: TRBV7-9; size: .; D: .; J: TRBJ1-2; length: 11; DNA: TGTGCCAGCAGCTTAGTTTATGGCTACACCTTC; CDR3: CASSLVYGYTF
V: TRBV5-4; size: .; D: .; J: TRBJ2-3; length: 15; DNA: TGTGCCAGCAGCTTGGAGTGGGAATCCACAGATACGCAGTATTTT; CDR3: CASSLEWESTDTQYF
V: TRBV9; size: .; D: .; J: TRBJ1-1; length: 15; DNA: TGTGCCAGCAGCGTAGGGAGTCGGCCCACCGCTGAAGCTTTCTTT; CDR3: CASSVGSRPTAEAFF
V: TRBV19; size: .; D: TRBD2; J: TRBJ2-1; length: 14; DNA: TGTGCCAGTATATGGTCGGCTAGCGGGGGAGAGCAGTTCTTC; CDR3: CASIWSASGGEQFF
V: TRBV2; size: .; D: TRBD1; J: TRBJ2-7; length: 14; DNA: TGTGCCAACAAACAGGCGGACAGGCCCTACGAGCAGTACTTC; CDR3: CANKQADRPYEQYF
V: TRBV6-4; size: few; D: .; J: TRBJ1-2; length: 15; DNA: TGTGCCAGCAGAGTGACCCACGGACTAGACTATGGCTACACCTTC; CDR3: CASRVTHGLDYGYTF
V: TRBV5-1; size: .; D: TRBD1; J: TRBJ1-4; length: 16; DNA: TGCGCCAGCAGCTGGGGGACAGGGGCAACTAATGAAAAACTGTTTTTT; CDR3: CASSWGTGATNEKLFF
V: TRBV5-4; size: once; D: TRBD2; J: TRBJ2-1; length: 15; DNA: TGTGCCAGCAGCCCGGGACTAGCGGGCATATTAGTCCAGTTCTTC; CDR3: CASSPGLAGILVQFF
V: TRBV28; size: few; D: .; J: TRBJ1-5; length: 14; DNA: TGTGCCAGCAGTTTACGGGGTACCAATCAGCCCCAGCATTTT; CDR3: CASSLRGTNQPQHF
V: TRBV6-6; size: .; D: .; J: TRBJ1-5; length: 15; DNA: TGTGCCAGCAGTTACGACCCAGGAGCCAATCAGCCCCAGCATTTT; CDR3: CASSYDPGANQPQHF
V: TRBV5-6; size: .; D: TRBD2; J: TRBJ2-3; length: 16; DNA: TGTGCCAGCAGCTCGGTGACTAGCGGCAGCACAGATACGCAGTATTTT; CDR3: CASSSVTSGSTDTQYF
V: TRBV10-3; size: once; D: TRBD1; J: TRBJ2-7; length: 11; DNA: TGTGCCATCAGTACAGGGGGGGAGCAGTACTTC; CDR3: CAISTGGEQYF
V: TRBV28; size: .; D: TRBD1; J: TRBJ1-2; length: 14; DNA: TGTGCCAGCAGTTTAAGTAGACAGGGGAATGGCTACACCTTC; CDR3: CASSLSRQGNGYTF
V: TRBV7-2; size: .; D: .; J: TRBJ1-3; length: 14; DNA: TGTGCCAGCAGCTTAGCCAGTCTTCGAAACACCATATATTTT; CDR3: CASSLASLRNTIYF
V: TRBV7-8; size: .; D: TRBD2; J: TRBJ2-3; length: 15; DNA: TGTGCCAGCAGCTTGGAGCGGGGGCCCACAGATACGCAGTATTTT; CDR3: CASSLERGPTDTQYF
V: TRBV11-2; size: .; D: .; J: TRBJ1-6; length: 18; DNA: TGTGCCAGCAGCTTAGGACCCTCTCACTCTTGGGGCAATTCACCCCTCCACTTT; CDR3: CASSLGPSHSWGNSPLHF
V: TRBV2; size: .; D: .; J: TRBJ1-2; length: 16; DNA: TGTGCCAGCACTTTCCTGGGGGGGGAGCCTAACTATGGCTACACCTTC; CDR3: CASTFLGGEPNYGYTF
V: TRBV4-1; size: .; D: .; J: TRBJ1-2; length: 14; DNA: TGCGCCAGCAGCCAAGAAGTGGTTAACTATGGCTACACCTTC; CDR3: CASSQEVVNYGYTF
V: TRBV18; size: .; D: .; J: TRBJ1-1; length: 15; DNA: TGTGCCAGCTCACCCGCCCGGGGTGTGAACACTGAAGCTTTCTTT; CDR3: CASSPARGVNTEAFF
V: TRBV9; size: .; D: .; J: TRBJ1-2; length: 15; DNA: TGTGCCAGCAGCGTAGGATGGGACCCGAACTATGGCTACACCTTC; CDR3: CASSVGWDPNYGYTF
V: TRBV7-8; size: few; D: .; J: TRBJ1-4; length: 16; DNA: TGTGCCAGCAGCTCAGCCGGTTGGGGGGTTGGGGAAAAACTGTTTTTT; CDR3: CASSSAGWGVGEKLFF
V: TRBV19; size: .; D: TRBD1; J: TRBJ2-1; length: 16; DNA: TGTGCCAGTAGTGGGGGACCGACAGGGTATTTAATTAAGCAGTTCTTC; CDR3: CASSGGPTGYLIKQFF
V: TRBV4-1; size: .; D: TRBD1; J: TRBJ2-1; length: 16; DNA: TGCGCCAGCAGCCAGAAGCCGGGACAGGGGGCCGATGAGCAGTTCTTC; CDR3: CASSQKPGQGADEQFF
V: TRBV28; size: .; D: .; J: TRBJ1-2; length: 15; DNA: TGTGCCAGCAGTTTACGCACAGTCCTTAACTATGGCTACACCTTC; CDR3: CASSLRTVLNYGYTF
V: TRBV10-2; size: .; D: .; J: TRBJ2-5; length: 12; DNA: TGCGCCAGCAGGGGACACCAAGAGACCCAGTACTTC; CDR3: CASRGHQETQYF
V: TRBV7-6; size: .; D: TRBD2; J: TRBJ2-3; length: 18; DNA: TGTGCCAGCAGCTCTGCGGGGGGATGGGGCTTCGGCCCAGATACGCAGTATTTT; CDR3: CASSSAGGWGFGPDTQYF
V: TRBV5-1; size: .; D: .; J: TRBJ2-2; length: 14; DNA: TGCGCCAGCAGCTTGGCCAGGGTCACCGGGGAGCTGTTTTTT; CDR3: CASSLARVTGELFF
V: TRBV18; size: .; D: .; J: TRBJ2-7; length: 14; DNA: TGTGCCAGCTCACCAGCCGGGGACCGCTTCGGGCAGTACTTC; CDR3: CASSPAGDRFGQYF
V: TRBV5-1; size: .; D: TRBD1; J: TRBJ2-7; length: 14; DNA: TGCGCCAGCAGACTGGGACAGGGTAGCTACGAGCAGTACTTC; CDR3: CASRLGQGSYEQYF
V: TRBV2; size: .; D: TRBD2; J: TRBJ2-7; length: 15; DNA: TGTGCCAGCAGTCCACCGGGACTAGGGTTCTACGAGCAGTACTTC; CDR3: CASSPPGLGFYEQYF
V: TRBV6-6; size: .; D: .; J: TRBJ1-5; length: 13; DNA: TGTGCCAGCAGTTACGACGGTAATCAGCCCCAGCATTTT; CDR3: CASSYDGNQPQHF
V: TRBV4-1; size: .; D: TRBD2; J: TRBJ2-1; length: 14; DNA: TGCGCCAGCAGCCAAGGACTAGCGGGGATTGAGCAGTTCTTC; CDR3: CASSQGLAGIEQFF
V: TRBV28; size: .; D: .; J: TRBJ1-5; length: 16; DNA: TGTGCCAGCAGTTCCGCCGAGGGTTGGGGCAATCAGCCCCAGCATTTT; CDR3: CASSSAEGWGNQPQHF
V: TRBV7-9; size: few; D: .; J: TRBJ1-5; length: 13; DNA: TGTGCCAGCAGCCTCGGGACTTATCAGCCCCAGCATTTT; CDR3: CASSLGTYQPQHF
V: TRBV30; size: .; D: TRBD1; J: TRBJ2-5; length: 14; DNA: TGTGCCTGGAGCCCTTCAGGGGGCGGAGAGACCCAGTACTTC; CDR3: CAWSPSGGGETQYF
V: TRBV30; size: .; D: TRBD1; J: TRBJ2-1; length: 15; DNA: TGTGCCTGGAGTGTCCGGGACAGGGGAAACAATGAGCAGTTCTTC; CDR3: CAWSVRDRGNNEQFF
V: TRBV4-2; size: .; D: .; J: TRBJ2-1; length: 16; DNA: TGTGCCAGCAGCCAAGAAGGCCTTGGGTCCTACAATGAGCAGTTCTTC; CDR3: CASSQEGLGSYNEQFF
V: TRBV6-6; size: .; D: TRBD2; J: TRBJ2-2; length: 16; DNA: TGTGCCAGCAGTCCCGCTAGCGGGGTGAACACCGGGGAGCTGTTTTTT; CDR3: CASSPASGVNTGELFF
V: TRBV5-1; size: .; D: TRBD2; J: TRBJ2-5; length: 17; DNA: TGCGCCAGCAGCTTGGTACTAGCGGGGGGTTTCGAAGAGACCCAGTACTTC; CDR3: CASSLVLAGGFEETQYF
V: TRBV7-2; size: once; D: .; J: TRBJ2-5; length: 13; DNA: TGTGCCAGCAGCTTATATGGACAAGAGACCCAGTACTTC; CDR3: CASSLYGQETQYF
V: TRBV28; size: .; D: .; J: TRBJ1-2; length: 12; DNA: TGTGCCAGCAGTTTAGGGGGCTATGGCTACACCTTC; CDR3: CASSLGGYGYTF
V: TRBV9; size: .; D: .; J: TRBJ2-1; length: 16; DNA: TGTGCCAGCAGCCCGGGGAGCTCCCCCTCCTACAATGAGCAGTTCTTC; CDR3: CASSPGSSPSYNEQFF
V: TRBV6-5; size: .; D: .; J: TRBJ2-2; length: 15; DNA: TGTGCCAGCGACGTCGTTTGGGCAAACACCGGGGAGCTGTTTTTT; CDR3: CASDVVWANTGELFF